The 30 T cell receptor beta chains below were found in one sample sequenced in a study of identical twins. Using its own MiXCR run on the 5' RACE reads, TCRdb lists one record per CDR3 protein. The table lists about 700,000 distinct CDR3 sequences, 8.6% of them singletons. These data are also associated with another study on yellow fever vaccine responses in identical twins.

Sequenced sample: PBMCs. The origin of the receptors is a woman under 30 in good health.

This clonotype was seen repeatedly, ten times or more. This rearrangement joins TRBV12-3 or TRBV12-4 to TRBJ2-7; no clear D. Trimming removed 5 bases from V and 0 bases from J, with 14 bases in between. The CDR3 runs to 15 residues. In DNA, the CDR3 is TGTGCCAGCAGTCCGTTCAGTCGTTCCTCCTACGAGCAGTACTTC. Translated: CASSPFSRSSYEQYF.

CDR3 nucleotides: TGTGCCAGCAGCGCGCTCGGGAAGGCGGCAGATACGCAGTATTTT. It yields the protein CASSALGKAADTQYF. This sequence joins TRBV7-3 and TRBJ2-3; TRBD2 might be the D (5 bases). Germline values: CDR1 SGHTA, CDR2 FQGTGA. V lost 5 bases, J lost 4 bases, and 16 bases lay in between. The CDR3 extends over 15 amino acids.

The chain joins TRBV7-9 to TRBJ2-1, with D possibly matching TRBD1 (6 bases). Per germline, CDR1 SEHNR and CDR2 FQNEAQ (reference sequence). The V and J ends lost 4 bases and 9 bases respectively, with 13 bases between them. The CDR3 has 13 amino acids. CDR3 sequence reads: CASSYRERIEQFF. DNA for the CDR3: TGTGCCAGCAGCTACAGGGAGAGGATTGAGCAGTTCTTC.

This rearrangement joins TRBV7-9 to TRBJ2-1, with D uncertain. Trimming took 0 bases from V and 7 from J, leaving 10 bases between them. Per the germline V gene, CDR1 is SEHNR and CDR2 is FQNEAQ (reference sequence). This CDR3 has 14 residues. Here the CDR3 DNA reads TGTGCCAGCAGCTTAGCGATAGGGCTAAATGAGCAGTTCTTC. Its translation is CASSLAIGLNEQFF.

The sample holds many counts of this clonotype. V gene TRBV7-2 combines with J gene TRBJ2-2; TRBD1 matches at 9 bases. The junction had 7 bases not matched to a gene; V was cut back by 6 bases and J by 2 bases. The CDR3 runs 16 residues. CDR1 is SGHTA and CDR2 is FQGNSA in the germline V gene. CDR3 region: CASSLTGGKNTGELFF. The CDR3, as DNA: TGTGCCAGCAGTTTGACAGGGGGAAAAAACACCGGGGAGCTGTTTTTT.

This clonotype occurred many times. The chain uses TRBV12-3 or TRBV12-4 and TRBJ2-7; D is ambiguous. CDR3 size: 15 residues. Trimming took off 1 base at V and 0 bases at J, with 10 bases between the two ends. CDR3 sequence (DNA): TGTGCCAGCAGTTTAGACCGCGGTAGCTCCTACGAGCAGTACTTC. Encoded protein: CASSLDRGSSYEQYF.

In its sample, this clonotype was seen many times. V gene TRBV6-2 or TRBV6-3 combines with J gene TRBJ2-7, with 7 positions matching TRBD1. V shed 8 bases, J shed 2 bases, and the junction held 9 bases outside the gene matches. Germline CDR1 is MNHEY and CDR2 is SVGEGT. This CDR3 comprises 14 residues. CDR3 bases: TGTGCCAGCGCGGAGACAGGGCGCCCCTACGAGCAGTACTTC. It yields the protein CASAETGRPYEQYF.

In this sample, this clonotype turned up a few times. The V call is TRBV20-1, the J call TRBJ2-3; D may be TRBD1 or TRBD2 (5 bases each). The V gene lost 3 bases and the J gene lost 4 bases, with 23 bases spanning the gap. CDR1 and CDR2 (germline): DFQATT, SNEGSKA (reference sequence). This CDR3 spans 17 amino acids. For the CDR3, the DNA is TGCAGTGCTAGTCAAAATGACTGGGGGAGAGCCGCAGATACGCAGTATTTT. It translates to CSASQNDWGRAADTQYF.

The chain uses TRBV4-1 and TRBJ2-1, with no clear D. V lost 1 base and J lost 12, with 16 bases in between. The germline V gene encodes CDR1 MGHRA and CDR2 YSYEKL. The CDR3 extends over 14 amino acids. The CDR3: CASSQAAGGIGQFF. The CDR3 DNA sequence: TGCGCCAGCAGCCAAGCAGCAGGTGGGATAGGGCAGTTCTTC.

This clonotype was seen more than once but under ten times. V and J are TRBV11-2 and TRBJ2-1, with TRBD1 matching over 10 bases. The CDR3 contains 21 residues. Germline assignment: CDR1 SGHAT and CDR2 FQNNGV. V trimming: 2 bases; J trimming: 8 bases; junction bases outside the gene matches: 24. The CDR3 region has the DNA TGTGCCAGCAGCTTACAGGGCGACTACGCTGTTCGGGACAGGGGCCCGGATGAGCAGTTCTTC. The encoded protein is CASSLQGDYAVRDRGPDEQFF. The full variable domain, with the rest looked up from reference TRBV11-2 and TRBJ2-1, is EAGVAQSPRYKIIEKRQSVAFWCNPISGHATLYWYQQILGQGPKLLIQFQNNGVVDDSQLPKDRFSAERLKGVDSTLKIQPAKLEDSAVYLCASSLQGDYAVRDRGPDEQFFGPGTRLTVL.

This clonotype was recorded many times. The J gene is TRBJ2-7, the V gene TRBV7-9, with D perhaps TRBD1 or TRBD2 (5 bases each). With 5 bases removed from V and 10 bases from J, the gap between germline ends came to 15 bases. CDR1 is SEHNR and CDR2 is FQNEAQ in the germline V gene (reference sequence). CDR3 length: 12 amino acids. CDR3 amino acids: CASSPMGRDQYF. Written as DNA, the CDR3 is TGTGCCAGCAGCCCTATGGGACGGGACCAGTACTTC.

At least ten counts were recorded for this clonotype. The chain is built from TRBV12-3 or TRBV12-4 and TRBJ2-7, with TRBD2 matching 12 bases. There are 14 residues in the CDR3. J gave up 4 bases and V 7 bases, and 5 bases lay outside the gene matches. CDR3 nucleotides: TGTGCCAGCAAACCTAGCGGGAGGGATTACGAGCAGTACTTC. Translation gives CASKPSGRDYEQYF.

This clonotype was counted at least ten times. V is TRBV3-1 and J is TRBJ1-1; D is undetermined. The CDR3 extends over 12 amino acids. Germline values: CDR1 LGHDT, CDR2 YNNKEL (reference sequence). V lost 7 bases and J 3 bases, leaving 9 bases between the germline ends. In nucleotides, the CDR3 is TGTGCCAGCAATAGTTGGGACACTGAAGCTTTCTTT. The encoded protein is CASNSWDTEAFF.

At least ten counts were recorded for this clonotype. V and J are TRBV24-1 and TRBJ2-2, with D possibly being TRBD1 or TRBD2 (5 bases each). The germline CDR1 and CDR2 sequences are KGHDR and SFDVKD. The CDR3 covers 14 residues. V shed 8 bases and J shed 6 bases, with 15 bases lying between them. The CDR3 DNA reads TGTGCCACCAAGGCAGGGAGTGAGGCCGGGGAGCTGTTTTTT. Translation gives CATKAGSEAGELFF.

This chain uses TRBV12-3 or TRBV12-4 with TRBJ2-7; D call uncertain. V was pared by 5 bases and J by 5 bases, with 10 bases between. This CDR3 region has 12 residues. As DNA, the CDR3 is TGTGCCAGCAGTGAAGATGTCGACGAGCAGTACTTC. Translated, it gives CASSEDVDEQYF.

This clonotype was observed at least ten times. The gene calls are TRBV4-1 and TRBJ2-5; 7 bases are a match to TRBD2. This CDR3 is 17 amino acids long. Germline-derived CDR1 and CDR2 are MGHRA and YSYEKL. Trimming cost V 4 bases and J 1 base; bases outside gene matches: 12. CDR3: CASSLLIAGARQETQYF. DNA of the CDR3: TGCGCCAGCAGCCTCCTGATAGCGGGTGCGCGCCAAGAGACCCAGTACTTC.

This clonotype has more than one count but fewer than ten. The V gene is TRBV29-1, the J gene TRBJ2-7; D is uncertain. CDR3 length: 14 residues. Germline CDR1 SQVTM, CDR2 ANQGSEA. V was shortened by 6 bases and J by 2 bases, with 17 bases between the two germline ends. CDR3 in DNA: TGCAGCGTCACCCTTTCTAGAGCGACCTACGAGCAGTACTTC. It encodes CSVTLSRATYEQYF.

This clonotype has a handful of counts. This chain connects TRBV28 to TRBJ2-1; TRBD2 aligns across 7 bases. Germline lookup yields CDR1 MDHEN and CDR2 SYDVKM. This CDR3 comprises 13 residues. Trimming removed 2 bases from V and 7 bases from J; junction bases left unmatched: 2. The CDR3, as DNA: TGTGCCAGCAGTTTAGACGGGAGGAATGAGCAGTTCTTC. Amino acids: CASSLDGRNEQFF. The complete variable domain, with remaining parts taken from reference TRBV28 and TRBJ2-1, reads DVKVTQSSRYLVKRTGEKVFLECVQDMDHENMFWYRQDPGLGLRLIYFSYDVKMKEKGDIPEGYSVSREKKERFSLILESASTNQTSMYLCASSLDGRNEQFFGPGTRLTVL.

The CDR3 DNA follows: TGTGCCAGCAGTACCCCAAGCACCACAGCCATCACCGGGGAGCTGTTTTTT. Encoded protein: CASSTPSTTAITGELFF. The chain has TRBV2 and TRBJ2-2; D is ambiguous. The CDR3 extends over 17 amino acids. Germline CDR1 and CDR2: SNHLY and FYNNEI. V was cut by 5 bases and J by 4 bases, with 20 bases left in between.

This clonotype was seen at least ten times. The chain has TRBV12-3 or TRBV12-4 and TRBJ2-7; maybe TRBD1 (6 bases). The CDR3 loop spans 14 amino acids. V lost 8 bases, J lost 0 bases, and 14 bases lay in between. This CDR3 is CASRGGVSSYEQYF. The CDR3 DNA reads as TGTGCCAGCCGAGGGGGTGTGAGCTCCTACGAGCAGTACTTC.

The V and J genes are TRBV11-2 and TRBJ2-1; 9 bases map to TRBD2. The CDR3 spans 16 residues. Germline lookup yields CDR1 SGHAT and CDR2 FQNNGV. V shed 1 base and J 1 base; nucleotides not matched to a gene: 2. The CDR3 spells CASSLGTSGSYNEQFF. CDR3 coding DNA: TGTGCCAGCAGCTTAGGCACTAGCGGGTCCTACAATGAGCAGTTCTTC.

About this clonotype: The junction and the germline gene differ at one end; a read error may be behind it. The rearrangement uses TRBV12-3 or TRBV12-4 and TRBJ2-6; the match to TRBD1 covers 10 bases. This CDR3 contains 18 residues. Here the CDR3 reads CARSSRDRGGSGANVLTF. The CDR3 DNA sequence: TGTGCCCGCAGTTCACGGGACAGGGGAGGATCTGGGGCCAACGTCCTGACTTTC.

The sample holds many counts of this clonotype. The V gene is TRBV7-2, the J gene TRBJ2-1; D could derive from TRBD1 or TRBD2 (5 bases each). Trimming removed 1 base at V and 12 bases at J, with 13 bases between. Germline V gene data show CDR1 as SGHTA and CDR2 as FQGNSA. The CDR3 sequence is 13 residues long. Here the CDR3 DNA reads TGTGCCAGCAGCTTAGTTTGGGGGTTCGGGCAGTTCTTC. Its translation: CASSLVWGFGQFF.

This clonotype showed up many times. The genes are TRBV10-2 and TRBJ1-2, with D perhaps matching TRBD1 (5 bases). Germline loops: CDR1 WSHSY, CDR2 SAAADI. V lost 3 bases and J 4 bases, leaving 12 bases between the germline ends. The CDR3 has 14 residues. The CDR3 sequence is CASSEVGGVYGYTF. The CDR3 DNA reads as TGCGCCAGCAGTGAAGTGGGGGGGGTCTATGGCTACACCTTC.

This clonotype was counted a few times. The chain combines TRBV5-1 with TRBJ2-7, with 7 bases identical to TRBD1. CDR1 SGHRS and CDR2 YFSETQ come from the germline V gene. V gave up 4 bases and J gave up 6 bases; unmatched junction bases: 7. The CDR3 is made up of 13 amino acids. The CDR3 sequence: CASSGWTGGEQYF. In nucleotides, the CDR3 is TGCGCCAGCAGCGGGTGGACAGGTGGCGAGCAGTACTTC. Full variable domain (rest looked up from reference TRBV5-1 and TRBJ2-7): KAGVTQTPRYLIKTRGQQVTLSCSPISGHRSVSWYQQTPGQGLQFLFEYFSETQRNKGNFPGRFSGRQFSNSRSEMNVSTLELGDSALYLCASSGWTGGEQYFGPGTRLTVT.

This clonotype was counted ten times or more. The CDR3 region is CASSLVGTGALDEQFF. CDR3 nucleotide sequence: TGTGCCAGCAGCTTAGTAGGCACAGGGGCGTTGGATGAGCAGTTCTTC. The rearrangement uses TRBV11-2 and TRBJ2-1; the match to TRBD1 covers 7 bases. Germline trimming cut 1 base from V and 8 bases from J; bases unmatched to any gene: 11. The CDR3 is 16 amino acids. Germline V gene lookup returns CDR1 SGHAT and CDR2 FQNNGV.

The rearrangement joins TRBV6-1 to TRBJ2-3, with 9 bases fitting TRBD2. Looked up from germline, CDR1 is MNHNS and CDR2 is SASEGT. The CDR3 contains 16 residues. Losses at the gene ends were 5 bases for V and 5 bases for J; bases not matched to a gene: 11. The CDR3 region is CASSTGRTSVVDTQYF. CDR3 bases: TGTGCCAGCAGTACCGGCCGGACTAGCGTCGTAGATACGCAGTATTTT.

The table lists this clonotype with many counts. V is TRBV5-1 and J is TRBJ2-7, with D uncertain. Trimming left V 0 bases short and J 0 bases short, with 7 bases between. The CDR3 is 14 amino acids. In germline, CDR1 is SGHRS, CDR2 YFSETQ. The CDR3, as DNA: TGCGCCAGCAGCTTGGTCACACTCTCCTACGAGCAGTACTTC. Translation gives CASSLVTLSYEQYF.

This clonotype was counted only a few times. The gene calls are TRBV20-1 and TRBJ2-2, with D possibly TRBD2 on 6 matching bases. This CDR3 spans 14 amino acids. The V end lost 2 bases, the J end lost 1 base, and 8 bases lay between the germline ends. Germline V gives CDR1 DFQATT, CDR2 SNEGSKA (reference sequence). The DNA of the CDR3 is TGCAGTGCTAGAATGGGGGGGAACACCGGGGAGCTGTTTTTT. Translating gives CSARMGGNTGELFF.

At least ten counts were recorded for this clonotype. This sequence joins TRBV12-3 or TRBV12-4 and TRBJ2-7; TRBD2 is a possible D gene (6 bases). The ends were cut back, 5 bases at V and 3 bases at J, with 14 bases in the middle. The CDR3 consists of 14 residues. CDR3 loop: CASSGGLPNYEQYF. The CDR3 nucleotides are TGTGCCAGCAGTGGGGGACTCCCCAACTACGAGCAGTACTTC.